This passage covers 14 T cell receptor beta chains from one sample sequenced in a study of blood T cell repertoires in COVID-19. The protocol was immunoSEQ multiplex PCR, while the TCRdb copy is restricted to in-frame clones and leaves out a portion. Of approximately 100,000 clones in the sample, 85% to 90% were seen once. The sample consisted of peripheral blood. The receptors here all came from a woman older than 75 with active COVID-19.

The chain links TRBV7-8 to TRBJ2-5; the match to TRBD1 covers 11 bases. CDR3 length equals 19 residues. With V trimmed by 5 bases and J by 2 bases, 16 bases remained unmatched. Germline assignment: CDR1 SGHVS and CDR2 FQNEAQ. The CDR3 DNA reads TGTGCCAGCAGCCCATTAGTTGGGACAGGGGGGTCGAGGCAAGAGACCCAGTACTTC. Its translation: CASSPLVGTGGSRQETQYF.

The chain joins TRBV2 to TRBJ2-1; D possibly corresponds to TRBD1 (6 bases). V was shortened by 6 bases and J by 3 bases, with 9 bases between the two germline ends. CDR1 and CDR2 from the germline V gene are SNHLY and FYNNEI. The CDR3 is 13 amino acids. CDR3 residues: CASRKDSYNEQFF. CDR3 coding DNA: TGTGCCAGCAGAAAGGACAGCTACAATGAGCAGTTCTTC.

J is TRBJ2-3 and V is TRBV15, with a weak D call TRBD1 (6 bases). This CDR3 is 17 amino acids long. V lost 1 base to trimming and J lost 1 base, with 15 bases between them. The V gene's germline CDR1 is LNHNV and CDR2 YYDKDF (reference sequence). The DNA for the CDR3 is TGTGCCACCAGCAGAGGGGGGCTGAGAGACGGCACAGATACGCAGTATTTT. Its translation is CATSRGGLRDGTDTQYF.

The V gene is TRBV28, the J gene TRBJ2-2, with 7 bases that match TRBD1. J was trimmed by 8 bases and V by 4 bases; bases with no gene match: 7. CDR1 and CDR2 from the germline V gene are MDHEN and SYDVKM. This CDR3 contains 14 residues. CDR3 nucleotides: TGTGCCAGCAGTTCACACAGGGGCCTTGGGGAGCTGTTTTTT. Amino acids: CASSSHRGLGELFF.

V is TRBV7-2 and J is TRBJ2-3, with D perhaps TRBD2 (7 bases). CDR1 is SGHTA, CDR2 FQGNSA, per germline. CDR3 size: 17 residues. The ends were cut back, 8 bases at V and 0 bases at J, with 21 bases in the middle. The CDR3 region is CASSRGGGSLSTDTQYF. Here the CDR3 DNA reads TGTGCCAGCTCCAGAGGGGGGGGGAGTCTAAGCACAGATACGCAGTATTTT.

This clone was picked up one time. V and J are TRBV3-1 (or the pseudogene TRBV3-2) and TRBJ2-5; 10 positions match TRBD1. The CDR3 is 15 amino acids. Germline V gene sequence: CDR1 LGHDT, CDR2 YNNKEL (reference sequence). J was trimmed by 7 bases and V by 3 bases; bases with no gene match: 8. In DNA form, the CDR3 reads TGTGCCAGCAGCCAGGCCGGGACAGGGGAAGCGACCCAGTACTTC. Translation: CASSQAGTGEATQYF.

CDR3 region: CASSSPRRLGVSGANVLTF. Here the CDR3 DNA reads TGTGCCAGCAGCTCTCCTCGGCGCTTAGGAGTATCTGGGGCCAACGTCCTGACTTTC. The chain couples TRBV7-2 to TRBJ2-6; D is unresolved. This CDR3 region has 19 residues. Germline V gives CDR1 SGHTA, CDR2 FQGNSA. The V end lost 4 bases, the J end lost 1 base, and 20 bases lay between the germline ends.

V is TRBV29-1 and J is TRBJ2-1, with D perhaps TRBD2 (5 bases). CDR3 length: 15 amino acids. Germline V CDR1 and CDR2: SQVTM, ANQGSEA. V was shortened by 3 bases and J by 1 base, with 13 bases between the two germline ends. CDR3 coding DNA: TGCAGCGTTGATCGGGGAACCCTTTCCTACAATGAGCAGTTCTTC. It codes for CSVDRGTLSYNEQFF.

The chain employs TRBV15 and TRBJ2-2; 13 bases are shared with TRBD2. Germline CDR1 and CDR2: LNHNV and YYDKDF (reference sequence). V trimming: 3 bases; J trimming: 7 bases; junction bases outside the gene matches: 8. CDR3 length: 17 amino acids. The CDR3 sequence: CATSRSRLAGGFGELFF. CDR3 nucleotides: TGTGCCACCAGCAGGTCGCGACTAGCGGGGGGATTCGGGGAGCTGTTTTTT.

This sequence joins TRBV6-4 and TRBJ2-1, with TRBD2 identical over 10 bases. Germline V gene data show CDR1 as MRHNA and CDR2 as SNTAGT. This CDR3 is built from 16 residues. The ends lost 5 bases at V and 5 bases at J; junction bases unmatched: 9. CDR3 nucleotide sequence: TGTGCCAGCAGTCGACTAGCGGGCACTGCTAACAATGAGCAGTTCTTC. Its translation: CASSRLAGTANNEQFF.

This sequence joins TRBV7-2 and TRBJ2-7; 9 bases agree with TRBD2. Germline trimming cut 4 bases from V and 7 bases from J; bases unmatched to any gene: 11. Germline V CDR1 and CDR2: SGHTA, FQGNSA. The CDR3 length is 15 residues. CDR3 amino acids: CASSSGTSYLFEQYF. CDR3 coding DNA: TGTGCCAGCAGCTCTGGGACTAGCTACCTTTTTGAGCAGTACTTC.

The rearrangement links TRBV11-2 to TRBJ1-3; possible D gene TRBD1, 6 bases. In germline, CDR1 is SGHAT, CDR2 FQNNGV. V lost 5 bases, J lost 3 bases, and 14 bases lay in between. This CDR3 is 15 amino acids long. The CDR3 sequence is CASSRTEAGGNTIYF. The CDR3 DNA reads as TGTGCCAGCAGCCGGACAGAGGCAGGTGGAAACACCATATATTTT.

The chain is built from TRBV18 and TRBJ2-4; TRBD1 is a possible D gene (5 bases). Germline CDR1 KGHSH, CDR2 LQKENI. The CDR3 has 15 residues. Trimming shortened V by 3 bases and J by 0 bases, and 9 bases separated the two germline ends. The CDR3 bases are TGTGCCAGCTCACCGGGGCAGGTAGCCAAAAACATTCAGTACTTC. This translates into CASSPGQVAKNIQYF.

The chain has TRBV7-2 and TRBJ2-1, with a possible D match to TRBD1 (6 bases). The CDR3 consists of 17 residues. The V end was cut by 5 bases, the J end by 4 bases, with 21 bases between. CDR1 is SGHTA and CDR2 is FQGNSA in the germline V gene. The CDR3 sequence is CASSAARGGTPYNEQFF. In nucleotides, the CDR3 is TGTGCCAGCAGCGCGGCAAGGGGTGGGACACCTTACAATGAGCAGTTCTTC.